This T cell receptor beta chain came from a study of cytomegalovirus exposure and HLA in healthy donors. Findings and caveats of the study: The majority of TCR sequences were rare, yet some public TCRs appeared in many donors. Presence/absence comparisons presumed near-even sequencing depth among donors.

Every donor was a healthy person donating bone marrow. PCR was performed using 60 Vbeta and 13 Jbeta primers. Sequencing was performed with immunoSEQ multiplex PCR; in TCRdb, only in-frame clones are kept and a portion is missing. Of 250,000 to 300,000 clones listed, 80% to 95% are singletons. Germline V gene data show CDR1 as MGHDK and CDR2 as SYGVNS. V lost 7 bases, J lost 2 bases, and 11 bases stayed unmatched. The CDR3 is made up of 17 amino acids. Note on this clone: Its antigen is undetermined.

The J gene is TRBJ1-5, the V gene TRBV25-1; 10 bases align to TRBD1. The origin of this receptor is a girl aged 2 to 10 in good health and CMV-seronegative. Sequenced: PBMCs. The CDR3 loop reads CASIRTGGSLGNQPQHF. The CDR3 coding sequence is TGTGCCAGCATAAGGACAGGGGGTTCCCTCGGCAATCAGCCCCAGCATTTT. The full variable domain, its missing parts supplied by reference TRBV25-1 and TRBJ1-5, is EADIYQTPRYLVIGTGKKITLECSQTMGHDKMYWYQQDPGMELHLIHYSYGVNSTEKGDLSSESTVSRIRTEHFPLTLESARPSHTSQYLCASIRTGGSLGNQPQHFGDGTRLSIL.